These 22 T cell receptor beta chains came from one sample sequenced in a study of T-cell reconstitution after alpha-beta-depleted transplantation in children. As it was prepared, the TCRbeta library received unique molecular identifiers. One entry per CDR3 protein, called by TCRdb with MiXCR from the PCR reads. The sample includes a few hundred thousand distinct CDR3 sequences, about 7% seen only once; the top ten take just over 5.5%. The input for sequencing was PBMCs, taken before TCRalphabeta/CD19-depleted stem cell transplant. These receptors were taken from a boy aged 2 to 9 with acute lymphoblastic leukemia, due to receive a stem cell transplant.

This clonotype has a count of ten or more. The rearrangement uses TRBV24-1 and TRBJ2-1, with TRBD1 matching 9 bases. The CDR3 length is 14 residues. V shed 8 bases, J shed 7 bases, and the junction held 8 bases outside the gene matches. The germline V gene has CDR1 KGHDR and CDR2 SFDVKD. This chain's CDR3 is CATTVQGAGNEQFF. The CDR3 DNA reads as TGTGCCACCACCGTACAGGGGGCGGGAAATGAGCAGTTCTTC.

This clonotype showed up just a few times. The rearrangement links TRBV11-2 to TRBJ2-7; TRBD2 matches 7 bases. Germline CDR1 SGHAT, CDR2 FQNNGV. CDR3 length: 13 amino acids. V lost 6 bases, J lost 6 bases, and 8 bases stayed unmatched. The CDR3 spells CASSLSGVSEQYF. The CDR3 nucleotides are TGTGCCAGCAGTTTAAGCGGGGTTTCCGAGCAGTACTTC.

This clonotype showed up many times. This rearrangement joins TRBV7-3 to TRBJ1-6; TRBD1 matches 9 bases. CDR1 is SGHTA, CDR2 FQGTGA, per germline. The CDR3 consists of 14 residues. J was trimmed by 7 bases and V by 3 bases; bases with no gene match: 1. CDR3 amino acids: CASSFGQGNSPLHF. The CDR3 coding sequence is TGTGCCAGCAGCTTCGGACAGGGGAATTCACCCCTCCACTTT.

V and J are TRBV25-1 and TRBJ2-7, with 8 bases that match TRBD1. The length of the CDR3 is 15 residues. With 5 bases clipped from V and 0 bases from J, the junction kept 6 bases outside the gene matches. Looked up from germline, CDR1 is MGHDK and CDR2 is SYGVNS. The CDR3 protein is CASSPRGTGSYEQYF. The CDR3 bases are TGTGCCAGCAGTCCCCGGGGGACAGGCTCCTACGAGCAGTACTTC.

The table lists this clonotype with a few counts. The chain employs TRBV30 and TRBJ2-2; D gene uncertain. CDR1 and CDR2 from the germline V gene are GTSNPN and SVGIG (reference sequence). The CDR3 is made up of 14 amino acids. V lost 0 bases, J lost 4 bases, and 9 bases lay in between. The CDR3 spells CAWSVSPLTGELFF. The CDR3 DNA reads TGTGCCTGGAGTGTCTCGCCGCTCACCGGGGAGCTGTTTTTT.

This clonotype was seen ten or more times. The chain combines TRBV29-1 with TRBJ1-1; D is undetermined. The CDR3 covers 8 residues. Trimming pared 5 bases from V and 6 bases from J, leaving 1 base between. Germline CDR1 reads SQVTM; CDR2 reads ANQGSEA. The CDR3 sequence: CSVPEAFF. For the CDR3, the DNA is TGCAGCGTTCCTGAAGCTTTCTTT.

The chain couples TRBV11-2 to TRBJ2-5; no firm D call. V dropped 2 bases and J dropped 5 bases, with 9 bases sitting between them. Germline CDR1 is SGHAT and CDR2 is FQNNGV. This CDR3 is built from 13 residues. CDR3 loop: CASSLSPRETQYF. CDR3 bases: TGTGCCAGCAGCTTAAGCCCGAGGGAGACCCAGTACTTC.

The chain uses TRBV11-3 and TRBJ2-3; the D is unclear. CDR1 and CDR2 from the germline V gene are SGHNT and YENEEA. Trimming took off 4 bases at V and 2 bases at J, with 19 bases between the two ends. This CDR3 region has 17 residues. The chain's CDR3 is CASSSAGSDRATDTQYF. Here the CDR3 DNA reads TGTGCCAGCAGCTCGGCCGGTTCGGACCGGGCCACAGATACGCAGTATTTT. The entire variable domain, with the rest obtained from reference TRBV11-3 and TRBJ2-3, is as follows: EAGVVQSPRYKIIEKKQPVAFWCNPISGHNTLYWYLQNLGQGPELLIRYENEEAVDDSQLPKDRFSAERLKGVDSTLKIQPAELGDSAVYLCASSSAGSDRATDTQYFGPGTRLTVL.

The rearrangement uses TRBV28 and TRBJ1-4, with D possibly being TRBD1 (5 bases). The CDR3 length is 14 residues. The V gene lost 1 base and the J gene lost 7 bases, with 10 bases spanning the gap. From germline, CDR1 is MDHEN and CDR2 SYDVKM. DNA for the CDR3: TGTGCCAGCAGTTTATCCGGGGCGCTTGAAAAACTGTTTTTT. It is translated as CASSLSGALEKLFF. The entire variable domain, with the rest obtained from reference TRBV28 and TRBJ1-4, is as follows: DVKVTQSSRYLVKRTGEKVFLECVQDMDHENMFWYRQDPGLGLRLIYFSYDVKMKEKGDIPEGYSVSREKKERFSLILESASTNQTSMYLCASSLSGALEKLFFGSGTQLSVL.

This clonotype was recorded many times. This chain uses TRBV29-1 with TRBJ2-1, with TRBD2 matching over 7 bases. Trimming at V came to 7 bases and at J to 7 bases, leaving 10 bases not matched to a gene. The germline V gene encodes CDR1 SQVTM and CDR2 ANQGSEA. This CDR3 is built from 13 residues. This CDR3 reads CSAPGGGANEQFF. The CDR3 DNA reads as TGCAGCGCCCCGGGAGGTGGGGCGAATGAGCAGTTCTTC.

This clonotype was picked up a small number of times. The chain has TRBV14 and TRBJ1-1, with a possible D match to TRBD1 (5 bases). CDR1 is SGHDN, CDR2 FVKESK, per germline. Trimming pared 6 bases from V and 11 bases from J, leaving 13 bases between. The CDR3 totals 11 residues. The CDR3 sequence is CASRAGSSAFF. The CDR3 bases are TGTGCCAGCAGGGCAGGGTCTTCGGCTTTCTTT.

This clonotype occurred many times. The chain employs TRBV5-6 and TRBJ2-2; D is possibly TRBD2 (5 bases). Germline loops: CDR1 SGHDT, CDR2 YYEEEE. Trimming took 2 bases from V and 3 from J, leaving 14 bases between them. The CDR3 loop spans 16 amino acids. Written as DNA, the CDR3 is TGTGCCAGCAGCTTCGGGCTAGCTACTGACACCGGGGAGCTGTTTTTT. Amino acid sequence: CASSFGLATDTGELFF.

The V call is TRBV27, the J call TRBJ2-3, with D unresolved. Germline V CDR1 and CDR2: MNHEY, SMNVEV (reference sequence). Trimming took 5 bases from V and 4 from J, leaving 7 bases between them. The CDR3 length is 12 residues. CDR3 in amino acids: CASSPTADTQYF. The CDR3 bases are TGTGCCAGCAGTCCCACTGCAGATACGCAGTATTTT.

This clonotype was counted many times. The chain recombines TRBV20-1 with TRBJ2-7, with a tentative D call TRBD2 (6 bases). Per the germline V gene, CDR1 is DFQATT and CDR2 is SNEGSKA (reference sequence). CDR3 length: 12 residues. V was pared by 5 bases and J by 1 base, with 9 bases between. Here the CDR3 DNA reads TGCAGTGCTGGGGGGACTTCCTACGAGCAGTACTTC. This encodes CSAGGTSYEQYF.

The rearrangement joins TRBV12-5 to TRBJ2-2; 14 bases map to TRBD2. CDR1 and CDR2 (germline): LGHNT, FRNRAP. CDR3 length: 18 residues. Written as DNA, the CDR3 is TGTGCCAGCAGTTCATCCCCCAGACTAGCGGGGGGGCCCGGGGAGCTGTTTTTT. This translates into CASSSSPRLAGGPGELFF.

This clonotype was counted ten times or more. The CDR3 DNA follows: TGTGCCAGCAGCCAAGATCTGACTGACTCTGGAAACACCATATATTTT. Amino acids: CASSQDLTDSGNTIYF. The rearrangement uses TRBV4-2 and TRBJ1-3; the D is unclear. The CDR3 spans 16 residues. Germline V gene data show CDR1 as LGHNA and CDR2 as YNFKEQ. With 0 bases removed from V and 0 bases from J, the gap between germline ends came to 9 bases.

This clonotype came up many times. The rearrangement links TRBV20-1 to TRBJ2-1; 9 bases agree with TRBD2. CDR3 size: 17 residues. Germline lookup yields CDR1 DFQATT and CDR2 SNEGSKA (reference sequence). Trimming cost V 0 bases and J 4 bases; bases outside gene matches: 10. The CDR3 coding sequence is TGCAGTGCTAGAGATCGAGCGGCGGGGGGGCTGTACAATGAGCAGTTCTTC. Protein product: CSARDRAAGGLYNEQFF.

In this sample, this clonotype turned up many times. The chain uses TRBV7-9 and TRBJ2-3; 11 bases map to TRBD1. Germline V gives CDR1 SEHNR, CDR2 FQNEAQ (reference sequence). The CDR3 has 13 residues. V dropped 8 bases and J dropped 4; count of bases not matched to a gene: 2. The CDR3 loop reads CASGGQGADTQYF. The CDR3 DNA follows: TGTGCCAGCGGGGGACAGGGGGCAGATACGCAGTATTTT.

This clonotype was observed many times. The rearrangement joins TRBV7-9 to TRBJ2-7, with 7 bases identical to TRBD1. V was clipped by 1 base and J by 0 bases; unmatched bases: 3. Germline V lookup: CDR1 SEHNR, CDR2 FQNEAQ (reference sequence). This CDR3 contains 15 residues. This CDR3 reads CASSLVGQASYEQYF. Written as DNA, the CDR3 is TGTGCCAGCAGCTTAGTCGGACAGGCCTCCTACGAGCAGTACTTC.

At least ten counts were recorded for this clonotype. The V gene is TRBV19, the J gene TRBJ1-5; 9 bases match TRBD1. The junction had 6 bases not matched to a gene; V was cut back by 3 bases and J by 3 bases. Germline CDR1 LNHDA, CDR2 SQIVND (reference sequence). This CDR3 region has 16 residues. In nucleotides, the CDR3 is TGTGCCAGTAGTATGGGAACAGGGGGCGTCAATCAGCCCCAGCATTTT. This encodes CASSMGTGGVNQPQHF.

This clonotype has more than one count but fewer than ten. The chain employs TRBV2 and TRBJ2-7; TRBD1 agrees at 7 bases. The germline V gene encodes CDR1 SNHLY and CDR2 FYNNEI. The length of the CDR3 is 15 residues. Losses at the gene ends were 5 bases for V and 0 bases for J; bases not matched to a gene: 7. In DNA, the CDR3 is TGTGCCAGCAGTCTCTCGGACAGGAGCTCCTACGAGCAGTACTTC. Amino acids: CASSLSDRSSYEQYF.

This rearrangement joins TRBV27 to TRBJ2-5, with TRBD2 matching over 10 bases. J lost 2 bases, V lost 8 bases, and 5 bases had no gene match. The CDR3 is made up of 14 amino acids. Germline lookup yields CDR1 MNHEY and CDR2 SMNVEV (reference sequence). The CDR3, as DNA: TGTGCCAGCCGGGAAGCGGGAGGGCAAGAGACCCAGTACTTC. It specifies CASREAGGQETQYF.